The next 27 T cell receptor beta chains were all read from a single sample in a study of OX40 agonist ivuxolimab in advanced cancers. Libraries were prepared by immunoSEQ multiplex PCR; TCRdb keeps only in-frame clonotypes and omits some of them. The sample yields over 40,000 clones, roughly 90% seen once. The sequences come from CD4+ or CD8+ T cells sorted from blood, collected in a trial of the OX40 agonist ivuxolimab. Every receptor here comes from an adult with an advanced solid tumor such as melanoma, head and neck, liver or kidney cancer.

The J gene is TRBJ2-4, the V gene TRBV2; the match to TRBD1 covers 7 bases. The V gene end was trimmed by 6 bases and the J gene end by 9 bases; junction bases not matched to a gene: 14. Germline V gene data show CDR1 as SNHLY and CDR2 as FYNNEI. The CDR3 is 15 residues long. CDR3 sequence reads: CASRATGTAFSIQYF. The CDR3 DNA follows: TGTGCCAGCAGGGCGACCGGGACAGCCTTTAGCATTCAGTACTTC.

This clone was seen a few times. This CDR3 reads CASSPRTGLDGGTEAFF. The CDR3 region has the DNA TGCGCCAGCAGCCCCCGGACAGGGTTGGACGGCGGCACTGAAGCTTTCTTT. The rearrangement uses TRBV4-1 and TRBJ1-1; TRBD1 matches 8 bases. J was trimmed by 4 bases and V by 4 bases; bases with no gene match: 14. From germline, CDR1 is MGHRA and CDR2 YSYEKL. The CDR3 runs 17 residues.

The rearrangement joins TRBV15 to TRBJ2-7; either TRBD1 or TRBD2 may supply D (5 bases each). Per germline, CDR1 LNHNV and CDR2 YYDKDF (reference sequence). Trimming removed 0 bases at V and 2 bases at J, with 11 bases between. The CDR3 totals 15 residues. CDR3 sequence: CATSRDLARAYEQYF. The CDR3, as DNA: TGTGCCACCAGCAGAGATCTAGCCAGGGCCTACGAGCAGTACTTC.

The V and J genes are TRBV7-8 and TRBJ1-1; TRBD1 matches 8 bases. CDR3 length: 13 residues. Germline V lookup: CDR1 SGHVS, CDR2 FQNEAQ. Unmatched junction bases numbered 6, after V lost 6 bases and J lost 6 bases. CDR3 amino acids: CASSFRQGSEAFF. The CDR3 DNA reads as TGTGCCAGCAGTTTCAGACAGGGGTCTGAAGCTTTCTTT.

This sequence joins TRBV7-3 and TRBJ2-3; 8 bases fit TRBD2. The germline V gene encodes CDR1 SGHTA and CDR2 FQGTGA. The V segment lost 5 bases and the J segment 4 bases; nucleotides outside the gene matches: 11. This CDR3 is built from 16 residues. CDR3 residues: CASSLRGSGNADTQYF. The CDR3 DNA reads TGTGCCAGCAGCCTCCGGGGTAGCGGGAACGCAGATACGCAGTATTTT. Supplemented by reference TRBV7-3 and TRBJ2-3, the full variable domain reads GAGVSQTPSNKVTEKGKYVELRCDPISGHTALYWYRQSLGQGPEFLIYFQGTGAADDSGLPNDRFFAVRPEGSVSTLKIQRTERGDSAVYLCASSLRGSGNADTQYFGPGTRLTVL.

CDR3 sequence (DNA): TGTGCCAGCAGTGAACAGGCGGGAGGGGCTGAGCAGTTCTTC. It yields the protein CASSEQAGGAEQFF. The rearrangement uses TRBV2 and TRBJ2-1; 9 bases are shared with TRBD2. The CDR3 length is 14 residues. Per the germline V gene, CDR1 is SNHLY and CDR2 is FYNNEI. J lost 9 bases, V lost 2 bases, and 5 bases had no gene match.

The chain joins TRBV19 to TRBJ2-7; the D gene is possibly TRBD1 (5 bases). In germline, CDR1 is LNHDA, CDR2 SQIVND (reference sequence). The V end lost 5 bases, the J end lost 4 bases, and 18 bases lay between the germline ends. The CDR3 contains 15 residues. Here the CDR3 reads CASSEEGAGKYEQYF. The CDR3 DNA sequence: TGTGCCAGTAGTGAGGAAGGGGCTGGTAAATACGAGCAGTACTTC.

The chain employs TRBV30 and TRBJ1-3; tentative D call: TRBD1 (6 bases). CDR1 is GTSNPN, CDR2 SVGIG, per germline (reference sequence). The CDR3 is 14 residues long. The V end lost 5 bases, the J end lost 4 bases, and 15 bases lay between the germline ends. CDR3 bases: TGTGCCTGGGGTCCGGGACATGAGGGAAACACCATATATTTT. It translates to CAWGPGHEGNTIYF. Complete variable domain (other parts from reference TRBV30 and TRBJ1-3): SQTIHQWPATLVQPVGSPLSLECTVEGTSNPNLYWYRQAAGRGLQLLFYSVGIGQISSEVPQNLSASRPQDRQFILSSKKLLLSDSGFYLCAWGPGHEGNTIYFGEGSWLTVV.

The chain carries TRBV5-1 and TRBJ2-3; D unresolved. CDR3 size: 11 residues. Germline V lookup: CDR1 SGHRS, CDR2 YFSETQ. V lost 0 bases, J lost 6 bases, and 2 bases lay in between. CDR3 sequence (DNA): TGCGCCAGCAGCTTGGATGATACGCAGTATTTT. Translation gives CASSLDDTQYF. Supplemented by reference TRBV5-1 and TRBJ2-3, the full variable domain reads KAGVTQTPRYLIKTRGQQVTLSCSPISGHRSVSWYQQTPGQGLQFLFEYFSETQRNKGNFPGRFSGRQFSNSRSEMNVSTLELGDSALYLCASSLDDTQYFGPGTRLTVL.

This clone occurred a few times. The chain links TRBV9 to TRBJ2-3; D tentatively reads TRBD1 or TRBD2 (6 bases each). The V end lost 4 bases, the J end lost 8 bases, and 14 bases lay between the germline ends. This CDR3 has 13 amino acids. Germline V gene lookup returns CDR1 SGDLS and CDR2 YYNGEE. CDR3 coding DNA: TGTGCCAGCAGCCGAGGGGGGCATGGTACGCAGTATTTT. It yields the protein CASSRGGHGTQYF.

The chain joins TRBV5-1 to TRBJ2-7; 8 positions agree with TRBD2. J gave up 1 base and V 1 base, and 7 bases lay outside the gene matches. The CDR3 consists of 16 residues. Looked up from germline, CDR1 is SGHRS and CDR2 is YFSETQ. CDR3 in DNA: TGCGCCAGCAGCTTGTCGGCGGGAGGCCTATCCTACGAGCAGTACTTC. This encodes CASSLSAGGLSYEQYF.

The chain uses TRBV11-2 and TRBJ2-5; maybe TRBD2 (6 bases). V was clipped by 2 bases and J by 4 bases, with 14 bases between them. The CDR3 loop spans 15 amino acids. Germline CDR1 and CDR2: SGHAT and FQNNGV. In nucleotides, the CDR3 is TGTGCCAGCAGCTTACGGCCGGAGGAGGGAGAGACCCAGTACTTC. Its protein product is CASSLRPEEGETQYF.

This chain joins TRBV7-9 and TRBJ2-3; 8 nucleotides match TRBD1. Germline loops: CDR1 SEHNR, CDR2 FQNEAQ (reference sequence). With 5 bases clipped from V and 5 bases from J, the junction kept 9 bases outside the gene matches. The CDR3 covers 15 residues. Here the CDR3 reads CASSRRQGAGDTQYF. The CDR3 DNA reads TGTGCCAGCAGCCGGCGCCAGGGGGCTGGAGATACGCAGTATTTT.

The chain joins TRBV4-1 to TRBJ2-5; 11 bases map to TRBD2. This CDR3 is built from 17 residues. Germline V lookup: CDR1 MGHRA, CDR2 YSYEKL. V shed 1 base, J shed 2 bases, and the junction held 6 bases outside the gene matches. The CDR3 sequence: CASSQALSSGGQETQYF. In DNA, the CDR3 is TGCGCCAGCAGCCAAGCGTTATCTAGCGGGGGGCAAGAGACCCAGTACTTC.

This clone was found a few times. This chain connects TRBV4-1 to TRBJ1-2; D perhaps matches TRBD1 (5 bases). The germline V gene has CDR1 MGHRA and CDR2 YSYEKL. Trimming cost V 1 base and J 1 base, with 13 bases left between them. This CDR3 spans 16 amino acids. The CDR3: CASSQVVTTVNYGYTF. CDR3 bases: TGCGCCAGCAGCCAAGTAGTGACGACAGTTAACTATGGCTACACCTTC.

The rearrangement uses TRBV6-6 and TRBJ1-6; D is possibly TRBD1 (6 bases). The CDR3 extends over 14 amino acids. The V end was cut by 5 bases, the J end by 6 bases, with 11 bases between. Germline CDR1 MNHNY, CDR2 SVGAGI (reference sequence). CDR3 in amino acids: CASSRQASNSPLHF. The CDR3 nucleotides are TGTGCCAGCAGTCGACAGGCCTCTAATTCACCCCTCCACTTT.

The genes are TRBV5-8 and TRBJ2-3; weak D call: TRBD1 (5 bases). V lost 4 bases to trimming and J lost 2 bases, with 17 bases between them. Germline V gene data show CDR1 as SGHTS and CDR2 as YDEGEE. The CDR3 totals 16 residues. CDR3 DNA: TGTGCCAGCAGCGCCGACAGCTCTTCCTCCACAGATACGCAGTATTTT. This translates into CASSADSSSSTDTQYF.

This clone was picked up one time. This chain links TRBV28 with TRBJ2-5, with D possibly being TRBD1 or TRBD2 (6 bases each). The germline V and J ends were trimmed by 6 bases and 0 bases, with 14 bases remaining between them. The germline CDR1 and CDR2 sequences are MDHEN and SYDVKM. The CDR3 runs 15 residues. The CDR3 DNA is TGTGCCAGCAGCTCGGGGGCAGGGTACCAAGAGACCCAGTACTTC. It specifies CASSSGAGYQETQYF.

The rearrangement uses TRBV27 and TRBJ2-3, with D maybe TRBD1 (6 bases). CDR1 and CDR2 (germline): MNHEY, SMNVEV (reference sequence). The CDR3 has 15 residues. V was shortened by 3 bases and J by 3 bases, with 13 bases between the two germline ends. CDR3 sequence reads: CASSFGRGRTDTQYF. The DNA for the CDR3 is TGTGCCAGCAGTTTTGGCAGGGGTCGGACAGATACGCAGTATTTT.

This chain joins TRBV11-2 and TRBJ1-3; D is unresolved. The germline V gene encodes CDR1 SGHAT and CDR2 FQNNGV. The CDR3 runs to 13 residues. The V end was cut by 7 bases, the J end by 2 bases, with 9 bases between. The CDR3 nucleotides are TGTGCCAGCACCACCTCCCCTGGAAACACCATATATTTT. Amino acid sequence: CASTTSPGNTIYF.

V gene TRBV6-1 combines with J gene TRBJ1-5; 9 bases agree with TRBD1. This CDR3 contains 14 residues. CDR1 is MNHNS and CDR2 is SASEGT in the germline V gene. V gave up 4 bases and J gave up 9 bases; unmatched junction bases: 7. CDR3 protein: CASSGGQGLLPQHF. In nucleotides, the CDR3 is TGTGCCAGCAGTGGAGGACAGGGGTTGTTGCCCCAGCATTTT.

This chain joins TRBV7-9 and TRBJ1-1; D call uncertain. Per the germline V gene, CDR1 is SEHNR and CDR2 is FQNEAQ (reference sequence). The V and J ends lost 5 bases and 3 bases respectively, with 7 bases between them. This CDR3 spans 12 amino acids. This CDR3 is CASSPPDTEAFF. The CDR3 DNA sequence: TGTGCCAGCAGCCCACCCGACACTGAAGCTTTCTTT.

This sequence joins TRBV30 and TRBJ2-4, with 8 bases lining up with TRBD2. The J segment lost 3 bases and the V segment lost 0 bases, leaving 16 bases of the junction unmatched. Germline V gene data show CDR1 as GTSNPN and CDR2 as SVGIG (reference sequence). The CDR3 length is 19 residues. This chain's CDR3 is CAWSVGPTGGPRGKNIQYF. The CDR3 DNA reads TGTGCCTGGAGTGTGGGCCCAACGGGGGGGCCAAGGGGCAAAAACATTCAGTACTTC.

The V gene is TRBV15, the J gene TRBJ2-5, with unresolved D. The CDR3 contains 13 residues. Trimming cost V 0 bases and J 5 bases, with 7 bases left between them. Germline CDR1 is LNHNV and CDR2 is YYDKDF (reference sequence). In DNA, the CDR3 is TGTGCCACCAGCAGAGATAACCTGGAGACCCAGTACTTC. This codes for CATSRDNLETQYF. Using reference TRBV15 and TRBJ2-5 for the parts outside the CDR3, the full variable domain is DAMVIQNPRYQVTQFGKPVTLSCSQTLNHNVMYWYQQKSSQAPKLLFHYYDKDFNNEADTPDNFQSRRPNTSFCFLDIRSPGLGDTAMYLCATSRDNLETQYFGPGTRLLVL.

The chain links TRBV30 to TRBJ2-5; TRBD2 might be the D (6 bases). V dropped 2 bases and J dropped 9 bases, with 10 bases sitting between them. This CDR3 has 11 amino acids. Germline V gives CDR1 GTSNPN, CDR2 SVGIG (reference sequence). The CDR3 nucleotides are TGTGCCTGGAGTCCGGGGGTGGCCCAGTACTTC. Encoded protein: CAWSPGVAQYF.

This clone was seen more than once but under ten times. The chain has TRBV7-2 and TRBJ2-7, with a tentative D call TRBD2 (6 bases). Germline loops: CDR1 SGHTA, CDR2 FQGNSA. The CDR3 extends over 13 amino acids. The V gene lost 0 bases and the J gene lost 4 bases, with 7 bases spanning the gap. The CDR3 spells CASSLARGYEQYF. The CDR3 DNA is TGTGCCAGCAGCTTAGCGCGGGGTTACGAGCAGTACTTC.

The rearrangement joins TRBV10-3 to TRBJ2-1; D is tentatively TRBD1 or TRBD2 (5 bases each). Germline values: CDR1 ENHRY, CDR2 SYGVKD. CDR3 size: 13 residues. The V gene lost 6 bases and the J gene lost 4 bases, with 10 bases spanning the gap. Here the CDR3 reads CAIRGVEYNEQFF. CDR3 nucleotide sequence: TGTGCCATCAGGGGGGTAGAGTACAATGAGCAGTTCTTC.